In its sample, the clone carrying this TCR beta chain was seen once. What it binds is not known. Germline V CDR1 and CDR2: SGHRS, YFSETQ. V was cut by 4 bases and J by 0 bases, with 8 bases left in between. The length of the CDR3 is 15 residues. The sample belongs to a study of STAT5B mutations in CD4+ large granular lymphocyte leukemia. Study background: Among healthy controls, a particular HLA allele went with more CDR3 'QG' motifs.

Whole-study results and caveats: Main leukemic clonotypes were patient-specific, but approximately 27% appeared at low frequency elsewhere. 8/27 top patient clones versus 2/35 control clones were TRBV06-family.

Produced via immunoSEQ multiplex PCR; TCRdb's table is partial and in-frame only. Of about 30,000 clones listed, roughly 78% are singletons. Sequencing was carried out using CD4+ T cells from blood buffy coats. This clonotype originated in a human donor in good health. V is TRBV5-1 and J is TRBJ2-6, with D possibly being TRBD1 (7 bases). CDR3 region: CASSQGGSGANVLTF. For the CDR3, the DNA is TGCGCCAGCAGCCAGGGGGGCTCTGGGGCCAACGTCCTGACTTTC.